The rows below give T cell receptor beta chains drawn from one sample of a study of blood T cell repertoires in COVID-19. Method: immunoSEQ multiplex PCR; TCRdb's copy keeps in-frame clones and lacks some. In the table there are 200,000 to 300,000 clones, 87% of which are singletons. Material: peripheral blood. The receptors here all came from a woman in her 50s with acute or convalescent COVID-19. CDR3s include the opening cysteine and the closing phenylalanine or tryptophan. A D gene is named only where the DNA matches it firmly. The listing skips clone size in some rows; elsewhere it reads once, few, many or a size class.

clone size,D gene,V gene,J gene,CDR3 DNA,CDR3 protein
few,.,TRBV6-5,TRBJ2-1,TGTGCCAGCAGTTACTCCCGGGTGTACAATGAGCAGTTCTTC,CASSYSRVYNEQFF
.,TRBD1,TRBV7-9,TRBJ1-3,TGTGCCAGCAGTTCGGACAGGCATTCTGGAAACACCATATATTTT,CASSSDRHSGNTIYF
.,.,TRBV11-1,TRBJ2-3,TGTGCCAGCAGCTTCGACTCCACAGATACGCAGTATTTT,CASSFDSTDTQYF
few,.,TRBV29-1,TRBJ1-2,TGCAGCGTTGAACGGGGCAGGGCGGGAGGCTACACCTTC,CSVERGRAGGYTF
.,TRBD2,TRBV27,TRBJ2-1,TGTGCCACCACCTGGAGCGGGAGCTCCTACAATGAGCAGTTCTTC,CATTWSGSSYNEQFF
.,.,TRBV5-1,TRBJ1-6,TGCGCCAGCAGCCCCGGGGACTCCTATAATTCACCCCTCCACTTT,CASSPGDSYNSPLHF
once,TRBD1,TRBV6-6,TRBJ2-7,TGTGCCAGCAGACCCGACAGGGCAAGAGGCTACGAGCAGTACTTC,CASRPDRARGYEQYF
.,TRBD2,TRBV9,TRBJ2-6,TGTGCCAGCAGGAGGGGACTAGCGGGCTACTCTGGGGCCAACGTCCTGACTTTC,CASRRGLAGYSGANVLTF
.,.,TRBV7-2,TRBJ1-2,TGTGCCAGCAGCGCGTCTTGGAACTATGGCTACACCTTC,CASSASWNYGYTF
once,TRBD2,TRBV18,TRBJ2-1,TGTGCCAGCTCCAAGGGACTAGCGGGATACAATGAGCAGTTCTTC,CASSKGLAGYNEQFF
.,.,TRBV28,TRBJ2-7,TGTGCCAGCAGTTCCCAGGGGATCGAGCAGTACTTC,CASSSQGIEQYF
.,.,TRBV21-1,TRBJ1-6,TGTGCCAGCAGCAAAGAACAGGGGGATCATAATTCACCCCTCCACTTT,CASSKEQGDHNSPLHF
.,.,TRBV7-2,TRBJ1-4,TGTGCCAGCAGCACGACAGGACTTAATGAAAAACTGTTTTTT,CASSTTGLNEKLFF